This TCR beta chain was sequenced in a study of molecular identifiers for immune sequencing clone quantification (dated by TCRdb to 2017 to 2018). A note on the overall study: For a replicate experiment, RNA from approximately 20,000 or 100,000 naive CD8 T cells was divided into five aliquots, of which four were sequenced. This methods study used CD8 T cells to benchmark TCR RNA copy counting and molecular-identifier clustering-based TCR repertoire sequencing (MIDCIRS).

From the cysteine through the phenylalanine, the CDR3 covers 12 amino acids. Only the CDR3 region is kept as DNA, spanning 36 bases read in frame from base 1. The germline ends are 8 bases apart after V is trimmed by 2 bases and J by 6 bases. The germline V gene sets CDR1 to MDHEN and CDR2 to SYDVKM. What the authors observed across the whole study: Naive libraries contained spiked-in Jurkat TCR RNA (10 copies' worth), which is not part of the donor repertoire. Highly expanded clone sizes could be underestimated if identical TCR molecules share a barcode. In CMV-specific effector cells, clones with more than 20 RNA copies contained over 98% of molecules, whereas in naive cells such clones contained under 1% of molecules. Spiked-in Jurkat TCR RNA equal to a single cell's worth was reported to be detectable even within 1,200,000 naive CD8 T cells. Modeling estimated 3 to 3.5 recovered TCR RNA copies per cell, compared with about 10 by digital PCR, which implies roughly 29% capture efficiency. When barcode sub-clustering was not used, chimeric consensus sequences inflated TCR diversity, with chimeras reaching as high as 47%.

The method was PCR. Sequencing used a NextSeq 500. Bulk TCR libraries were generated as previously described, with the TCR primers listed in Table S5 used. Total RNA was purified with the Qiagen AllPrep DNA/RNA kit. Before analysis, reads from multiple sequencing runs of one library were combined. As for the authors' bioinformatics: Reads were retained only if the reads had an exact TCR constant sequence, and the retained reads were trimmed to 150 nt and grouped according to their 12-nt molecular barcodes. Reads inside each barcode group were sub-clustered using a 15% Levenshtein threshold, and a quality-weighted consensus sequence was constructed for each RNA molecule. Non-functional sequences were excluded, and lower-count sequences lying one edit away from another sequence were also excluded. Barcode sub-clusters with fewer than 20% of the maximum read count were removed, based on fitting two negative binomial distributions. Using fastp trimming at Q25 and MiXCR clonotype assembly, TCRdb reanalyzed the public sequencing data and kept in-frame beta chains. Each entry is one CDR3 protein sequence, shown with its most common DNA and genes. The V and J calls reflect TCRdb's pipeline rather than the authors' work. The sample profile shows approximately 590,000 distinct CDR3 sequences; approximately 24% of them were found once. The ten largest clonotypes hold roughly 0.83% of the sample.

Libraries of naive CD8 T cells were generated from about 19,000 to 1,100,000 sorted cells, with 10%, 30% or 50% of the purified RNA used. Naive CD8 T cells, defined as CD8+CD4-CCR7+CD45RA+, were FACS-sorted into RLT Plus buffer on a BD FACSAria II. Approximately nine TCR copies' worth of Jurkat RNA were spiked into about 19,000-1,000,000 naive CD8 T cell samples to test detection sensitivity. Enrichment of CD8 T cells was done with RosetteSep CD8+ T Cell Enrichment Cocktail plus Ficoll-Paque, and ACK red cell lysis came afterward. This clonotype was recorded at least ten times. The antigen this receptor binds is unknown. No base quality values were provided; no much bigger clone lies one nucleotide off.

The chain couples TRBV28 to TRBJ2-7, with no D gene named confidently. The receptor was isolated from a human donor in good health. Some libraries in this study had Jurkat cell RNA spiked in. Sequencing was done on a sample of naive CD8+ T cells from blood, with Jurkat cell RNA spiked in. The sample's cell subset or site label is to be understood as: FACS-sorted CD8+CD4-CCR7+CD45RA+ naive T cells. Here is the DNA: TGTGCCAGCAGTTTAAGAGTCATCGAGCAGTACTTC. The encoded protein is CASSLRVIEQYF.